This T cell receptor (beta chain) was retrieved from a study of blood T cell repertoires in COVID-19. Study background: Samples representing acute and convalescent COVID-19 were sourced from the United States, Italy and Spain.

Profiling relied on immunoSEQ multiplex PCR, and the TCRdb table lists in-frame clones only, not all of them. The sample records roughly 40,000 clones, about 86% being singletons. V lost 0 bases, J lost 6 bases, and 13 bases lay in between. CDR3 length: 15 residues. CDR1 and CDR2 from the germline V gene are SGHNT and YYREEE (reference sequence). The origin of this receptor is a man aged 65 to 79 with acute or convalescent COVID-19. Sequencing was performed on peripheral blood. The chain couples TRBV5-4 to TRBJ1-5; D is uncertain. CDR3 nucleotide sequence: TGTGCCAGCAGCTTGGGAGGGAATGAGGGTCAGCCCCAGCATTTT. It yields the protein CASSLGGNEGQPQHF.